This T cell receptor (beta chain) was sequenced for a study of T cells in Graves' hyperthyroidism and ophthalmopathy. In the study overall: Peripheral blood was secured at the point of initial diagnosis, before any treatment.

Study outcomes and limitations: Expanded thyroid clonotypes (above 0.001) were mostly also found in blood.

There were TCR beta CDR3 regions amplified from RNA transcripts. A first-round RT-PCR of the TCR CDR3 used the HTBI primer set. Each CDR3 protein is one row after TCRdb ran MiXCR on the multiplex PCR reads. The sample lists 550,000 to 600,000 distinct CDR3 sequences, over 15% occurring once. Pregnant or lactating patients were excluded, as were those with uncontrolled infection or other autoimmune disease. Together with thyroid ultrasound, orbital computed tomography, serum thyroxine and TRAb, clinical symptoms were used for diagnoses. The ends were cut back, 3 bases at V and 2 bases at J, with 6 bases in the middle. The CDR3 is 13 residues long. Looked up from germline, CDR1 is MDHEN and CDR2 is SYDVKM. This clonotype was counted between two and nine times. As yet, its antigen is unknown.

The sequence derives from a woman younger than 30 with Graves' hyperthyroidism. The sequenced sample consisted of blood. The chain combines TRBV28 with TRBJ2-3; D not resolved. CDR3 in amino acids: CASSFSHTDTQYF. CDR3 coding DNA: TGTGCCAGCAGTTTCTCCCACACAGATACGCAGTATTTT.